Presented here are 22 T cell receptor beta chains from one specimen sequenced in a study of CD8 T cells in ankylosing spondylitis. TCRdb ran MiXCR on the 5' RACE reads and lists one entry per CDR3 protein. Counted here are a few hundred thousand distinct CDR3 sequences, 15% to 20% occurring once; the ten biggest clones make up more than 25%. Source material: blood, either unsorted or a sorted T cell fraction (not recorded which). These receptors all stem from a male donor with ankylosing spondylitis or in good health (not recorded which).

This clonotype was detected many times. The rearrangement links TRBV29-1 to TRBJ2-2, with 10 bases that match TRBD2. The CDR3 length is 16 residues. Germline-derived CDR1 and CDR2 are SQVTM and ANQGSEA. With V trimmed by 7 bases and J by 3 bases, 11 bases remained unmatched. DNA for the CDR3: TGCAGCGCCTCTGGAGGGCTAGCGGGGGACACCGGGGAGCTGTTTTTT. Its translation is CSASGGLAGDTGELFF.

This clonotype appeared a few times. V and J are TRBV18 and TRBJ2-7; TRBD2 agrees at 10 bases. The CDR3 extends over 14 amino acids. V gave up 5 bases and J gave up 4 bases; unmatched junction bases: 5. The V gene's germline CDR1 is KGHSH and CDR2 LQKENI. The CDR3 loop is CASSDLAGDYEQYF. For the CDR3, the DNA is TGTGCCAGCTCAGACCTAGCGGGAGATTACGAGCAGTACTTC.

This clonotype has more than one count but fewer than ten. The V gene is TRBV7-2, the J gene TRBJ1-2; TRBD1 might be the D (6 bases). Germline V gene lookup returns CDR1 SGHTA and CDR2 FQGNSA. The CDR3 is 16 amino acids. V lost 1 base and J lost 2, with 14 bases in between. The CDR3 DNA reads as TGTGCCAGCAGCTTAGAACAGGGCAAACCGAACTATGGCTACACCTTC. Encoded protein: CASSLEQGKPNYGYTF.

This clonotype was seen repeatedly, ten times or more. The chain links TRBV6-2 or TRBV6-3 to TRBJ2-7; D gene unclear. V dropped 6 bases and J dropped 6 bases, with 6 bases sitting between them. The V gene's germline CDR1 is MNHEY and CDR2 SVGEGT. The CDR3 contains 10 residues. The CDR3 DNA is TGTGCCAGCAGAAGATCCGAGCAGTACTTC. Its translation: CASRRSEQYF.

This clonotype was detected only a few times. This rearrangement joins TRBV29-1 to TRBJ1-1, with D maybe TRBD1 (6 bases). The V end lost 6 bases, the J end lost 5 bases, and 16 bases lay between the germline ends. The length of the CDR3 is 13 residues. Per germline, CDR1 SQVTM and CDR2 ANQGSEA. Here the CDR3 reads CSVSLQGRTEAFF. The DNA of the CDR3 is TGCAGCGTAAGTTTACAGGGAAGGACTGAAGCTTTCTTT. Variable domain in full (rest from reference TRBV29-1 and TRBJ1-1): SAVISQKPSRDICQRGTSLTIQCQVDSQVTMMFWYRQQPGQSLTLIATANQGSEATYESGFVIDKFPISRPNLTFSTLTVSNMSPEDSSIYLCSVSLQGRTEAFFGQGTRLTVV.

The chain has TRBV4-1 and TRBJ1-5, with 9 positions matching TRBD1. Trimming cost V 1 base and J 4 bases; bases outside gene matches: 5. Germline V CDR1 and CDR2: MGHRA, YSYEKL. The CDR3 spans 16 residues. The DNA for the CDR3 is TGCGCCAGCAGCCAAGCGCCACAGGGGGCAAATCAGCCCCAGCATTTT. Protein sequence: CASSQAPQGANQPQHF.

The chain is built from TRBV12-3 or TRBV12-4 and TRBJ2-7; TRBD2 agrees at 9 bases. The CDR3 runs to 15 residues. Trimming cost V 0 bases and J 2 bases; bases outside gene matches: 2. The CDR3 protein is CASSLAPSGAYEQYF. In nucleotides, the CDR3 is TGTGCCAGCAGTTTAGCGCCTAGCGGGGCCTACGAGCAGTACTTC.

This clonotype was recorded a few times. The chain is built from TRBV12-3 or TRBV12-4 and TRBJ2-7; no clear D. V lost 4 bases and J lost 4, with 17 bases in between. CDR3 length: 15 amino acids. CDR3 in amino acids: CASSYSMGGVYEQYF. As DNA, the CDR3 is TGTGCCAGCAGTTACAGTATGGGTGGGGTGTACGAGCAGTACTTC.

This clonotype was seen repeatedly, ten times or more. The chain has TRBV9 and TRBJ2-5; no definite D call. The CDR3 sequence is 14 residues long. Trimming left V 0 bases short and J 5 bases short, with 11 bases between. The germline V gene encodes CDR1 SGDLS and CDR2 YYNGEE. CDR3 nucleotide sequence: TGTGCCAGCAGCGTAGGCGTGGGTTTGGAGACCCAGTACTTC. Its translation: CASSVGVGLETQYF.

This clonotype was counted many times. The V and J genes are TRBV20-1 and TRBJ2-1; 9 nucleotides line up with TRBD2. The V gene's germline CDR1 is DFQATT and CDR2 SNEGSKA (reference sequence). Trimming removed 3 bases from V and 0 bases from J; junction bases left unmatched: 3. The CDR3 extends over 15 amino acids. CDR3 loop: CSARTSGSSYNEQFF. The CDR3, as DNA: TGCAGTGCTAGGACTAGCGGTAGCTCCTACAATGAGCAGTTCTTC.

This clonotype was observed once. The rearrangement links TRBV6-2 or TRBV6-3 to TRBJ2-5; 10 positions match TRBD2. V lost 2 bases, J lost 7 bases, and 7 bases stayed unmatched. Germline CDR1 reads MNHEY; CDR2 reads SVGEGT. CDR3 length: 15 residues. CDR3 in DNA: TGTGCCAGCAGTTACCCAGCGGGAGGGGGCGGGACCCAGTACTTC. Residues: CASSYPAGGGGTQYF.

The V call is TRBV4-1, the J call TRBJ2-1; no clear D. The germline V gene has CDR1 MGHRA and CDR2 YSYEKL. V lost 5 bases and J 3 bases, leaving 11 bases between the germline ends. The CDR3 is 14 residues long. Here the CDR3 reads CASSEVAGYNEQFF. Here the CDR3 DNA reads TGCGCCAGCAGCGAAGTCGCAGGCTACAATGAGCAGTTCTTC.

This chain joins TRBV9 and TRBJ2-3; possibly TRBD2 for D (6 bases). With 0 bases removed from V and 2 bases from J, the gap between germline ends came to 13 bases. The CDR3 totals 16 residues. Per germline, CDR1 SGDLS and CDR2 YYNGEE. The CDR3 DNA sequence: TGTGCCAGCAGCGTAGTTGCGGAGGGGCCCACAGATACGCAGTATTTT. Its translation: CASSVVAEGPTDTQYF.

The chain links TRBV6-5 to TRBJ2-3; 8 bases align to TRBD2. CDR1 is MNHEY and CDR2 is SVGAGI in the germline V gene. J lost 0 bases, V lost 0 bases, and 8 bases had no gene match. The CDR3 runs to 18 residues. The CDR3, as DNA: TGTGCCAGCAGTTACTCGATAGCGGGAACGTCTAGCACAGATACGCAGTATTTT. Translated: CASSYSIAGTSSTDTQYF.

The chain combines TRBV4-3 with TRBJ2-2; D unresolved. Germline CDR1 LGHNA, CDR2 YSLEER. Trimming took 2 bases from V and 2 from J, leaving 6 bases between them. The CDR3 is 14 amino acids. CDR3 protein: CASSQLTNTGELFF. CDR3 sequence (DNA): TGCGCCAGCAGCCAATTGACAAACACCGGGGAGCTGTTTTTT.

A single count supports this clonotype. The CDR3 region is CASSLSASGEQYF. CDR3 DNA: TGTGCCAGCAGCTTATCTGCCAGCGGCGAGCAGTACTTC. This sequence joins TRBV7-9 and TRBJ2-7; possibly TRBD2 for D (5 bases). Between the trimmed V and J ends, which lost 2 bases and 6 bases, there was a span of 11 bases. CDR3 length: 13 amino acids. Per the germline V gene, CDR1 is SEHNR and CDR2 is FQNEAQ (reference sequence).

The chain couples TRBV4-2 to TRBJ2-1; 8 positions agree with TRBD1. Unmatched junction bases numbered 9, after V lost 1 base and J lost 4 bases. The germline gives CDR1 LGHNA, CDR2 YNFKEQ. The CDR3 length is 17 residues. CDR3 in amino acids: CASSQATGESPYNEQFF. The CDR3 DNA reads as TGTGCCAGCAGCCAAGCGACAGGGGAGTCCCCTTACAATGAGCAGTTCTTC.

The chain links TRBV6-5 to TRBJ1-1, with no clear D. Trimming took 0 bases from V and 8 from J, leaving 7 bases between them. The V gene's germline CDR1 is MNHEY and CDR2 SVGAGI. This CDR3 has 12 residues. The CDR3 reads CASSYSLGEAFF. The CDR3 DNA follows: TGTGCCAGCAGTTACTCGTTGGGCGAAGCTTTCTTT.

The rearrangement uses TRBV9 and TRBJ2-2, with 7 bases that match TRBD1. Per the germline V gene, CDR1 is SGDLS and CDR2 is YYNGEE. After removal of 0 bases from V and 5 bases from J, the junction contained 7 bases not matched to a gene. CDR3 size: 16 residues. The CDR3 protein is CASSVEGTASTGELFF. The CDR3 nucleotides are TGTGCCAGCAGCGTAGAGGGGACAGCCTCTACCGGGGAGCTGTTTTTT.

The chain recombines TRBV5-6 with TRBJ1-3, with a tentative D call TRBD1 (5 bases). V was clipped by 0 bases and J by 4 bases, with 11 bases between them. Germline lookup yields CDR1 SGHDT and CDR2 YYEEEE. The CDR3 totals 15 residues. The CDR3 DNA reads TGTGCCAGCAGCTTGGCCGGGGCGCCGGGAAACACCATATATTTT. This translates into CASSLAGAPGNTIYF.

The chain combines TRBV4-3 with TRBJ2-5; D remains unclear. CDR3 length: 15 residues. Between the trimmed V and J ends, which lost 0 bases and 1 base, there was a span of 9 bases. Germline CDR1 and CDR2: LGHNA and YSLEER. Here the CDR3 DNA reads TGCGCCAGCAGCCAAGATCGCCGGACCCAAGAGACCCAGTACTTC. Translating gives CASSQDRRTQETQYF.

There are a few counts of this clonotype. The chain couples TRBV12-3 or TRBV12-4 to TRBJ1-1, with D perhaps matching TRBD1 (6 bases). The CDR3 runs 11 residues. Trimming stripped 7 bases from V and 6 bases from J, with 9 bases between. Here the CDR3 reads CASTGGPEAFF. CDR3 nucleotides: TGTGCCAGCACCGGGGGCCCTGAAGCTTTCTTT.